This T cell receptor beta chain came from a study of blood T cell repertoires in COVID-19. Study-level information: Acute-phase and convalescent COVID-19 samples originated in the United States, Italy and Spain. Nucleic acid was either cDNA or gDNA, and it came from T cells, B-cell-depleted T cells, or PBMCs.

This study enrolled people aged about 18 to 95 from about 26 US geographic areas. CDR1 and CDR2 (germline): MDHEN, SYDVKM. CDR3 length: 13 amino acids. V lost 6 bases to trimming and J lost 8 bases, with 16 bases between them. Clones were sequenced by immunoSEQ multiplex PCR, and TCRdb holds only the in-frame ones, with some missing. This sample has approximately 220,000 clones, with more than 80% found just once. Specimen: PBMCs or T cells enriched from blood (not recorded which). The rearrangement joins TRBV28 to TRBJ1-2, with D perhaps matching TRBD1 (6 bases). This sequence was found in a woman aged 40 to 50 with acute COVID-19. CDR3 bases: TGTGCCAGCAGCTTGTCCGGGGGGCGAGGCTACACCTTC. Its protein product is CASSLSGGRGYTF.